This T cell receptor beta chain stems from a study of blood T cells in healthy people across ages. Only a few counts were recorded for this clonotype. The target antigen is unknown. Study-wide results and limits: Changes seen in expanded clonotypes were possibly confounded by donor CMV status left unknown. The fall in TCR beta diversity per million T cells was roughly linear with age. Percentage of naive T cells showed a strong correlation with TCR beta diversity. Bulk PBMC profiling left naive and antigen-experienced comparisons inconclusive.

Germline CDR1 and CDR2: SEHNR and FQNEAQ (reference sequence). This CDR3 has 12 residues. The use of a sample-barcoded 5' primer and a J-beta primer mix characterized a second PCR of 7 to 11 cycles. TCRdb recomputed calls from the 5' RACE reads with MiXCR, one row per CDR3 protein. Counted here are about 1,600,000 distinct CDR3 sequences, about 40% occurring once; the ten biggest clones make up 7.9%. Sequences were obtained from blood. This chain connects TRBV7-9 to TRBJ2-7, with 9 bases that match TRBD2. The J call is doubtful: the DNA matches TRBJ2-5 better. This TCR came from a woman under 30 in good health. CDR3 DNA: TGTGCCATCTTAGCGGGAGAGGAGACCCAGTACTTC. Its protein product is CAILAGEETQYF.